This entry describes one T cell receptor (beta chain). The CDR3 consists of 10 residues. V was pared by 5 bases and J by 1 base, with 2 bases between. Per germline, CDR1 SQVTM and CDR2 ANQGSEA. The data were obtained in a study of blood T cell repertoires in COVID-19. Turning to the study itself: Samples of COVID-19 (acute and convalescent) were obtained from the United States, Italy and Spain.

Here immunoSEQ multiplex PCR was the method, and the copy in TCRdb shows in-frame clones only, minus some. The sample has around 240,000 clones; 86% are singletons. The V call is TRBV29-1, the J call TRBJ1-1; D not resolved. The sequenced sample was peripheral blood. This TCR derives from a woman in her twenties or thirties who had recovered from COVID-19. The chain's CDR3 is CSVRNTEAFF. CDR3 sequence (DNA): TGCAGCGTTCGGAACACTGAAGCTTTCTTT.